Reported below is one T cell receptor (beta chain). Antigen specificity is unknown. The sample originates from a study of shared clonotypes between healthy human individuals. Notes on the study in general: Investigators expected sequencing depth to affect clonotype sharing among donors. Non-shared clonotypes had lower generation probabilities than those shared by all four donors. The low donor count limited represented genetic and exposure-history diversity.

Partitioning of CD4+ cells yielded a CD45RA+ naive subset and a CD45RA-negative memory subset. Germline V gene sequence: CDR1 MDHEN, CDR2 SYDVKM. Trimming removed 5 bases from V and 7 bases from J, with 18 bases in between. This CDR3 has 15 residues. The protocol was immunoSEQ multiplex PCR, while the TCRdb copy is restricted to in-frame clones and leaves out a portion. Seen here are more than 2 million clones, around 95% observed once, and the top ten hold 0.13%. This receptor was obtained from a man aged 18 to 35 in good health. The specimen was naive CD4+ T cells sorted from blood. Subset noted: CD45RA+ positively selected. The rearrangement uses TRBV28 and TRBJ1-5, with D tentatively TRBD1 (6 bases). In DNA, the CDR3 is TGTGCCAGCAGTAGTCAACAGGGTGTATTCCAGCCCCAGCATTTT. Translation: CASSSQQGVFQPQHF.